One and the same sample provided the 16 T cell receptor beta chains below, sequenced in a study of radiation and T cells in renal cell carcinoma. Time point here: blood 2 weeks post-SBRT. The treatment is: 15 Gy SBRT to primary tumor, nephrectomy 4 weeks later. Sequencing was performed with immunoSEQ multiplex PCR; in TCRdb, only in-frame clones are kept and a portion is missing. The table records around 120,000 clones, approximately 75% of them present only once. The sequencing used blood, collected from a patient whose treatment included radiotherapy and nephrectomy. These receptors were taken from a woman in her sixties or seventies with renal cell carcinoma.

J is TRBJ2-7 and V is TRBV6-5, with D unclear. The ends were cut back, 0 bases at V and 3 bases at J, with 12 bases in the middle. The germline gives CDR1 MNHEY, CDR2 SVGAGI. The CDR3 runs 15 residues. This chain's CDR3 is CASSYSTSQVYEQYF. The CDR3 region has the DNA TGTGCCAGCAGTTACTCGACGTCCCAGGTCTACGAGCAGTACTTC.

CDR3 in DNA: TGTGCCAGCAGTGCCACCGGGACAGGGGTGATATCCTACGAGCAGTACTTC. It specifies CASSATGTGVISYEQYF. The rearrangement uses TRBV2 and TRBJ2-7, with TRBD1 matching 10 bases. The germline gives CDR1 SNHLY, CDR2 FYNNEI. The CDR3 extends over 17 amino acids. J lost 1 base, V lost 4 bases, and 10 bases had no gene match.

The V gene is TRBV11-2, the J gene TRBJ2-5, with D maybe TRBD1 (6 bases). V gave up 5 bases and J gave up 5 bases, with 18 bases separating them. The CDR3 is 15 amino acids. Per germline, CDR1 SGHAT and CDR2 FQNNGV. The CDR3 coding sequence is TGTGCCAGCAGCGCCACAGGGTATAGACACGAGACCCAGTACTTC. Its protein product is CASSATGYRHETQYF.

The chain recombines TRBV28 with TRBJ1-1; 9 nucleotides line up with TRBD1. Germline values: CDR1 MDHEN, CDR2 SYDVKM. Losses at the gene ends were 6 bases for V and 1 base for J; bases not matched to a gene: 6. This CDR3 is built from 15 residues. CDR3 residues: CASRRTGEGNTEAFF. CDR3 DNA sequence: TGTGCCAGCAGAAGGACAGGGGAAGGGAACACTGAAGCTTTCTTT.

The chain combines TRBV7-2 with TRBJ2-1; 11 bases map to TRBD2. Germline trimming cut 4 bases from V and 3 bases from J; bases unmatched to any gene: 11. This CDR3 comprises 18 residues. Germline CDR1 SGHTA, CDR2 FQGNSA. The CDR3 reads CASSSTRLAGSFYNEQFF. The CDR3 DNA reads TGTGCCAGCAGCTCGACCCGACTAGCGGGAAGCTTCTACAATGAGCAGTTCTTC.

The chain employs TRBV9 and TRBJ2-1; a weak D match, TRBD2 (5 bases). The V end lost 0 bases, the J end lost 7 bases, and 8 bases lay between the germline ends. Germline lookup yields CDR1 SGDLS and CDR2 YYNGEE. The CDR3 extends over 13 amino acids. DNA of the CDR3: TGTGCCAGCAGCGTAGCAGGAGGTAATGAGCAGTTCTTC. It encodes CASSVAGGNEQFF.

The rearrangement joins TRBV19 to TRBJ1-2; tentative D call: TRBD1 (5 bases). CDR1 LNHDA and CDR2 SQIVND come from the germline V gene (reference sequence). CDR3 length equals 15 residues. The V and J ends lost 8 bases and 6 bases respectively, with 22 bases between them. CDR3 nucleotide sequence: TGTGCCAGTTACGGTCAGGGTCTAGGGTCGGATGGCTACACCTTC. It specifies CASYGQGLGSDGYTF.

The J gene is TRBJ2-7, the V gene TRBV5-4; 8 bases agree with TRBD2. From germline, CDR1 is SGHNT and CDR2 YYREEE (reference sequence). After removal of 1 base from V and 4 bases from J, the junction contained 4 bases not matched to a gene. The CDR3 consists of 14 residues. CDR3 loop: CASSLSGSIYEQYF. In nucleotides, the CDR3 is TGTGCCAGCAGCTTGAGCGGGAGTATATACGAGCAGTACTTC.

This clone was seen more than once but under ten times. The chain's CDR3 is CASSQSGEGADTQYF. The CDR3 DNA is TGTGCCAGCAGCCAAAGCGGTGAGGGGGCAGATACGCAGTATTTT. The gene calls are TRBV11-2 and TRBJ2-3, with a tentative D call TRBD1 (6 bases). CDR1 is SGHAT, CDR2 FQNNGV, per germline. CDR3 length equals 15 residues. The germline V and J ends were trimmed by 5 bases and 4 bases, with 16 bases remaining between them.

The gene calls are TRBV5-1 and TRBJ2-5, with 9 bases identical to TRBD2. CDR1 and CDR2 from the germline V gene are SGHRS and YFSETQ. The CDR3 runs to 16 residues. The trim removed 4 bases at V and 4 bases at J, leaving 11 bases unmatched. The CDR3 loop reads CASSREGSGGRETQYF. CDR3 nucleotides: TGCGCCAGCAGCAGAGAGGGTAGCGGGGGACGAGAGACCCAGTACTTC.

This clone was found a few times. The chain couples TRBV7-9 to TRBJ1-5; D unclear. Germline CDR1 and CDR2: SEHNR and FQNEAQ (reference sequence). V dropped 1 base and J dropped 5 bases, with 3 bases sitting between them. The CDR3 runs to 12 residues. The CDR3 DNA is TGTGCCAGCAGCTTAGGAGATCAGCCCCAGCATTTT. It specifies CASSLGDQPQHF.

The chain uses TRBV11-2 and TRBJ2-2; 9 bases are a match to TRBD1. CDR1 and CDR2 (germline): SGHAT, FQNNGV. The junction had 6 bases not matched to a gene; V was cut back by 3 bases and J by 1 base. This CDR3 region has 17 residues. The CDR3 DNA sequence: TGTGCCAGCAGCTTCCCAGGGACAGGGAGGAACACCGGGGAGCTGTTTTTT. The encoded protein is CASSFPGTGRNTGELFF.

The genes are TRBV19 and TRBJ2-3; TRBD1 matches at 8 bases. V trimming: 1 base; J trimming: 5 bases; junction bases outside the gene matches: 8. Germline-derived CDR1 and CDR2 are LNHDA and SQIVND (reference sequence). CDR3 length: 16 amino acids. CDR3 region: CASSIVGTGSKDTQYF. CDR3 bases: TGTGCCAGTAGTATAGTAGGGACAGGTTCTAAAGATACGCAGTATTTT.

The V gene is TRBV6-6, the J gene TRBJ2-7; 10 positions agree with TRBD2. Trimming at V came to 6 bases and at J to 4 bases, leaving 9 bases not matched to a gene. Germline CDR1 MNHNY, CDR2 SVGAGI (reference sequence). The CDR3 spans 15 residues. The CDR3 sequence is CASSFTGLADYEQYF. The CDR3 region has the DNA TGTGCCAGCAGCTTCACTGGACTAGCGGATTACGAGCAGTACTTC.

The chain employs TRBV7-9 and TRBJ1-1; D not resolved. Per the germline V gene, CDR1 is SEHNR and CDR2 is FQNEAQ (reference sequence). V was clipped by 2 bases and J by 1 base, with 11 bases between them. CDR3 length equals 15 residues. The CDR3 spells CASSLSQMGNTEAFF. CDR3 nucleotide sequence: TGTGCCAGCAGCTTATCACAGATGGGGAACACTGAAGCTTTCTTT.

The J gene is TRBJ2-1, the V gene TRBV9, with TRBD2 identical over 10 bases. The length of the CDR3 is 17 residues. Looked up from germline, CDR1 is SGDLS and CDR2 is YYNGEE. V trimming: 4 bases; J trimming: 7 bases; junction bases outside the gene matches: 14. The CDR3 spells CASSPRSLAGVGNEQFF. In DNA form, the CDR3 reads TGTGCCAGCAGCCCGAGATCGCTAGCGGGAGTGGGTAATGAGCAGTTCTTC.